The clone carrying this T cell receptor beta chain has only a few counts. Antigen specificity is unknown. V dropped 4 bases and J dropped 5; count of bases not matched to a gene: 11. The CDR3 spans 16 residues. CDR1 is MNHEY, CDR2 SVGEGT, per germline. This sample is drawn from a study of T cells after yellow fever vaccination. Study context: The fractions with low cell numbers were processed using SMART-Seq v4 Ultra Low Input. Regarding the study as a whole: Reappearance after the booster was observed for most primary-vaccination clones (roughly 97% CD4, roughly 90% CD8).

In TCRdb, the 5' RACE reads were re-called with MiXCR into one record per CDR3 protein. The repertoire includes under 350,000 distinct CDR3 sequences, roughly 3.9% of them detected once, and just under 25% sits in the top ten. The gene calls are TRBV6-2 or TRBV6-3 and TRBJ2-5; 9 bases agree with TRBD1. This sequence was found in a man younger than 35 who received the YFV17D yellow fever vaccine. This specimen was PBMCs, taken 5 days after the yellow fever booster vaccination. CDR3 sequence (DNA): TGTGCCAGCAGTTCGCCCGGGGACAGGGCAGACGAGACCCAGTACTTC. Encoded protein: CASSSPGDRADETQYF.